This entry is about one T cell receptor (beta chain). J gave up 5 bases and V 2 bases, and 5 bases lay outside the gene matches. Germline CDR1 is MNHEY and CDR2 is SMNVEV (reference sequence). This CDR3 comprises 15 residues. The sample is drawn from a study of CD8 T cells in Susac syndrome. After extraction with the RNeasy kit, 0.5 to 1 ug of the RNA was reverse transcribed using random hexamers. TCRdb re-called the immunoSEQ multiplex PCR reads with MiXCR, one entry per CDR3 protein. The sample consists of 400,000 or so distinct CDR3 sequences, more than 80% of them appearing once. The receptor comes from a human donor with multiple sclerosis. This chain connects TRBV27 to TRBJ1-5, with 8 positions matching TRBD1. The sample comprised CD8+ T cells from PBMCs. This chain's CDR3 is CASSLTGGEHQPQHF. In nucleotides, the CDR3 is TGTGCCAGCAGTTTAACAGGGGGGGAACATCAGCCCCAGCATTTT.